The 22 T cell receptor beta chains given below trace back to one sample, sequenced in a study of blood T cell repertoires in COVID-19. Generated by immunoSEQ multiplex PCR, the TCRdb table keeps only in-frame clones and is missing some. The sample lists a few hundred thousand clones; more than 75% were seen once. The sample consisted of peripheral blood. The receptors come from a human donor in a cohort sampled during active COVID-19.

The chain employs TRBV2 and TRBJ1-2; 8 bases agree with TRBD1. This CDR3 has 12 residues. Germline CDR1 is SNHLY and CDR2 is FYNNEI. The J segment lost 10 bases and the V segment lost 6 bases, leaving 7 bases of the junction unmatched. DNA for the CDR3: TGTGCCAGCAGCCTGGGACAGGCCCTCTACACCTTC. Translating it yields CASSLGQALYTF.

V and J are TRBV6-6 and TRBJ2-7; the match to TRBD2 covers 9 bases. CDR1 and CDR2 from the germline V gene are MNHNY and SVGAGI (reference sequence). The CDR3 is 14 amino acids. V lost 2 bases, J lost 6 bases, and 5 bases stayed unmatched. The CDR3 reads CASSYGREGLEQYF. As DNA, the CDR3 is TGTGCCAGCAGTTACGGGCGGGAGGGCCTCGAGCAGTACTTC.

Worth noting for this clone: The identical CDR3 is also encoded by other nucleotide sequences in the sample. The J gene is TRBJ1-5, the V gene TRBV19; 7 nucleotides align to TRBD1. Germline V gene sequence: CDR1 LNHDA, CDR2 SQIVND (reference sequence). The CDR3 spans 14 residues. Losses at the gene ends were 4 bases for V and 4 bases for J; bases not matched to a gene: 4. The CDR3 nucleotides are TGTGCCAGTAGTACAGGGGGTGGAAATCAGCCCCAGCATTTT. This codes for CASSTGGGNQPQHF.

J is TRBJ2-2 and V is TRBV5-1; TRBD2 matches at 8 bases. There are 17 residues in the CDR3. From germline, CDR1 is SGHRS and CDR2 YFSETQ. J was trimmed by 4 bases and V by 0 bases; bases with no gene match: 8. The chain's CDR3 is CASSLVGSGESTGELFF. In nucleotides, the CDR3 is TGCGCCAGCAGCTTGGTAGGTAGCGGGGAGAGCACCGGGGAGCTGTTTTTT.

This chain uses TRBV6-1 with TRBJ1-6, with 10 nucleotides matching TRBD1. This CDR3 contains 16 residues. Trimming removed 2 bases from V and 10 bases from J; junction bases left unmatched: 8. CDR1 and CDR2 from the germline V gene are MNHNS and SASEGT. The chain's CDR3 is CASSETTGGFGSPLHF. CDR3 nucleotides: TGTGCCAGCAGTGAAACGACAGGGGGCTTTGGGTCACCCCTCCACTTT.

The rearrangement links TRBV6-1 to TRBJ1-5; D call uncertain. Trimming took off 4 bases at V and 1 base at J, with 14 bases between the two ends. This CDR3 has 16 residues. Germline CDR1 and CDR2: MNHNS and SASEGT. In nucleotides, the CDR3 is TGTGCCAGCAGTGTTGTAGCAAGGCAGAGCAATCAGCCCCAGCATTTT. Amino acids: CASSVVARQSNQPQHF.

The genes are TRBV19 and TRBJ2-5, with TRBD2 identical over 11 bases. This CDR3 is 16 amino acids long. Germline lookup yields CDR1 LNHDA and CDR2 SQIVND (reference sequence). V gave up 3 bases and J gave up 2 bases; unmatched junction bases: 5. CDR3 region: CASSMASGGSQETQYF. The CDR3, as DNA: TGTGCCAGTAGTATGGCTAGCGGGGGGTCACAAGAGACCCAGTACTTC. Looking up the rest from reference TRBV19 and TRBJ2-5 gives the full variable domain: DGGITQSPKYLFRKEGQNVTLSCEQNLNHDAMYWYRQDPGQGLRLIYYSQIVNDFQKGDIAEGYSVSREKKESFPLTVTSAQKNPTAFYLCASSMASGGSQETQYFGPGTRLLVL.

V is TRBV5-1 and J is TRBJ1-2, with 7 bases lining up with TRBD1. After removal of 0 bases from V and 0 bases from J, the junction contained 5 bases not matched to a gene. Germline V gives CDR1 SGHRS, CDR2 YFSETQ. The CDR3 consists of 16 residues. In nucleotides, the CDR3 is TGCGCCAGCAGCTTGGGTCCGGACAGGTCTAACTATGGCTACACCTTC. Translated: CASSLGPDRSNYGYTF.

In nucleotides, the CDR3 is TGTGCCAGCAGGGAGGGTGCGGATGAGCAGTTCTTC. Amino acid sequence: CASREGADEQFF. The chain uses TRBV7-9 and TRBJ2-1, with D tentatively TRBD2 (6 bases). The V end was cut by 6 bases, the J end by 8 bases, with 11 bases between. CDR1 is SEHNR and CDR2 is FQNEAQ in the germline V gene (reference sequence). The CDR3 is 12 residues long.

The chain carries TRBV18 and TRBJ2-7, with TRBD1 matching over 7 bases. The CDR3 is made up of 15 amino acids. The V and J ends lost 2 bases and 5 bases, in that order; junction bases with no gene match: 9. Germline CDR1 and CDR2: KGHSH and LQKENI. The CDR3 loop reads CASSPLQGLANEQYF. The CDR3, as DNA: TGTGCCAGCTCACCATTACAGGGGCTGGCCAACGAGCAGTACTTC. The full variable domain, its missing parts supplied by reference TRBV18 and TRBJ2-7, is NAGVMQNPRHLVRRRGQEARLRCSPMKGHSHVYWYRQLPEEGLKFMVYLQKENIIDESGMPKERFSAEFPKEGPSILRIQQVVRGDSAAYFCASSPLQGLANEQYFGPGTRLTVT.

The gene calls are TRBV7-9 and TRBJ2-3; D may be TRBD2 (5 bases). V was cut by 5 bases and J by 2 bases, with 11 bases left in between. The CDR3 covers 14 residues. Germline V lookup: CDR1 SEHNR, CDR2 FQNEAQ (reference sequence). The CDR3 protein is CASSNGLDTDTQYF. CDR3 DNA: TGTGCCAGCAGCAATGGACTCGACACAGATACGCAGTATTTT.

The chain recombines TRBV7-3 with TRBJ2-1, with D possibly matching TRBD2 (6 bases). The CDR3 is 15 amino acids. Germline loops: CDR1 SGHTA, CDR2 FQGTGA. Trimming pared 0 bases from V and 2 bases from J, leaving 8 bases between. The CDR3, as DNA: TGTGCCAGCAGCTTAACGCGGGGTACCTACAATGAGCAGTTCTTC. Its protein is CASSLTRGTYNEQFF.

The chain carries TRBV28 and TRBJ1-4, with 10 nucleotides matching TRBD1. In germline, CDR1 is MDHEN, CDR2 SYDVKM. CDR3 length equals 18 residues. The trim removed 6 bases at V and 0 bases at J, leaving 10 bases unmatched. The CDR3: CASRGGDRGFATNEKLFF. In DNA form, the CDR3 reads TGTGCCAGCAGGGGGGGGGACAGGGGATTTGCAACTAATGAAAAACTGTTTTTT.

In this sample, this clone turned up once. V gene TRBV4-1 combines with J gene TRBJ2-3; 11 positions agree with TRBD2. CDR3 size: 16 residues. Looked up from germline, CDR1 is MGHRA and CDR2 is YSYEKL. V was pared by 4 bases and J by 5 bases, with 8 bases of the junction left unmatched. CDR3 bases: TGCGCCAGCAGCCTTAGCGGGAGGGCGGATGTAGATACGCAGTATTTT. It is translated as CASSLSGRADVDTQYF.

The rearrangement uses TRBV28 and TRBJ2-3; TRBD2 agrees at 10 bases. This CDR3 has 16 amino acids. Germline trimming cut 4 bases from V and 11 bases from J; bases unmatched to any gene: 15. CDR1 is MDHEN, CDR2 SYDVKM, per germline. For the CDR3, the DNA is TGTGCCAGCAGTTCGTGGACTAGCGGATCACAGATAGGGCAGTATTTT. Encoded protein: CASSSWTSGSQIGQYF.

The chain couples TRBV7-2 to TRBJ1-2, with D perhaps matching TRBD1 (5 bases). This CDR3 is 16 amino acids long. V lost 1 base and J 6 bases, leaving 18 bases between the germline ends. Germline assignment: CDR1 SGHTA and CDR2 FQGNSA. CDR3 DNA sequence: TGTGCCAGCAGCTTAGAGGCAGGGTTTTTATTGAATGGCTACACCTTC. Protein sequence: CASSLEAGFLLNGYTF.

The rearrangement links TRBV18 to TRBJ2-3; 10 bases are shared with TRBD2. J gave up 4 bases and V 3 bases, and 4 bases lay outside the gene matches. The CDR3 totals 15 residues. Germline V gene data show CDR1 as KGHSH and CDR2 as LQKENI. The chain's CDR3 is CASSPLAGVADTQYF. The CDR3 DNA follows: TGTGCCAGCTCACCTCTAGCGGGAGTTGCAGATACGCAGTATTTT.

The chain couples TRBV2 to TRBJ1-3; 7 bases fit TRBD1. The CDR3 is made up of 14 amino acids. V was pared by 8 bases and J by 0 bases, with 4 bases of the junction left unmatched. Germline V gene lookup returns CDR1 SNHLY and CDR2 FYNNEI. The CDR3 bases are TGTGCCAGCCTGGGACAGTACTCTGGAAACACCATATATTTT. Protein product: CASLGQYSGNTIYF. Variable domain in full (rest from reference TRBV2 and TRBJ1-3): EPEVTQTPSHQVTQMGQEVILRCVPISNHLYFYWYRQILGQKVEFLVSFYNNEISEKSEIFDDQFSVERPDGSNFTLKIRSTKLEDSAMYFCASLGQYSGNTIYFGEGSWLTVV.

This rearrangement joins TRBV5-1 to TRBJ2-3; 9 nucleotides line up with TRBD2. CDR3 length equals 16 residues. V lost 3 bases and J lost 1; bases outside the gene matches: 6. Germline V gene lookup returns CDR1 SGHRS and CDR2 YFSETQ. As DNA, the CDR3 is TGCGCCAGCAGCTCCCAGCGGGGGGCCCGCACAGATACGCAGTATTTT. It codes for CASSSQRGARTDTQYF.

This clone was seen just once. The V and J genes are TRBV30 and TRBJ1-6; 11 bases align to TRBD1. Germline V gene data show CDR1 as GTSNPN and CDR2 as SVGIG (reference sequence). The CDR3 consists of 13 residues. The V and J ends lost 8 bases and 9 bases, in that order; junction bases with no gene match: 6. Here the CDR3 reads CALSGQGVSPLHF. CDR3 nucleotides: TGTGCCCTCTCGGGACAGGGGGTTTCACCCCTCCACTTT.

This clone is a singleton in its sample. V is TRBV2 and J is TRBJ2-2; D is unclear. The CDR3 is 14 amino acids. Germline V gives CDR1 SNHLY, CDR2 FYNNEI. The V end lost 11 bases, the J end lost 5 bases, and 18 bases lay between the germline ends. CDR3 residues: CAVLRLQKTGELFF. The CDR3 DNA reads TGTGCCGTTCTCCGGCTACAGAAGACCGGGGAGCTGTTTTTT.

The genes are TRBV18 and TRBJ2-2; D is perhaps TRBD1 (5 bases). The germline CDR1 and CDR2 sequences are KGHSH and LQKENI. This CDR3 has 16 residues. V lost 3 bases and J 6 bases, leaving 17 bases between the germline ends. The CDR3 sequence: CASSPGLKARAGELFF. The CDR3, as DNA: TGTGCCAGCTCACCGGGGTTGAAGGCCAGGGCCGGGGAGCTGTTTTTT.